This T cell receptor beta chain was identified in a study of T cells after yellow fever vaccination. The CDR3 has 13 residues. V was cut by 4 bases and J by 12 bases, with 16 bases left in between. Germline assignment: CDR1 SGHTA and CDR2 FQGNSA. MiXCR, applied by TCRdb to the 5' RACE reads, yields one record per CDR3 protein. The sample shows some 500,000 distinct CDR3 sequences, about 14% of them seen only once. V is TRBV7-2 and J is TRBJ1-5, with D possibly being TRBD1 (5 bases). The sample consisted of PBMCs, taken on the day of the yellow fever booster vaccination. This TCR was recovered from a man aged 30 to 39 who received the YFV17D yellow fever vaccine. This CDR3 reads CASSSPVAGSQHF. CDR3 in DNA: TGTGCCAGCAGCTCCCCCGTCGCAGGGAGCCAGCATTTT.